Listed below are T cell receptor beta chains from one sample, sequenced in a study of beta chain features in type 1 diabetes. Assay: immunoSEQ multiplex PCR; the TCRdb copy retains only in-frame clones and omits some. The sample lists 250,000 to 300,000 clones; about 13% were seen once. Sequenced: naive CD4+ T cells from blood. The receptors stem from a man aged 30-40 years with type 1 diabetes. Both conserved end residues are part of each CDR3. A D gene is named only where the DNA matches it firmly. The listing skips clone size in some rows; elsewhere it reads once, few, many or a size class.

d_gene: TRBD1; v_gene: TRBV28; abundance: -; j_gene: TRBJ1-5; CDR3aa: CASSPGQGDQPQHF; CDR3nt: TGTGCCAGCAGTCCGGGACAGGGGGATCAGCCCCAGCATTTT
d_gene: -; v_gene: TRBV18; abundance: -; j_gene: TRBJ2-5; CDR3aa: CASSPLDFRGETQYF; CDR3nt: TGTGCCAGCTCACCCCTTGACTTCAGAGGGGAGACCCAGTACTTC
d_gene: TRBD2; v_gene: TRBV25-1; abundance: -; j_gene: TRBJ2-5; CDR3aa: CASSGSAGGEETQYF; CDR3nt: TGTGCCAGCAGTGGCTCGGCGGGAGGGGAAGAGACCCAGTACTTC
d_gene: TRBD1; v_gene: TRBV19; abundance: -; j_gene: TRBJ1-5; CDR3aa: CASSLGQDNQPQHF; CDR3nt: TGTGCCAGTAGTCTGGGACAGGACAATCAGCCCCAGCATTTT
d_gene: TRBD2; v_gene: TRBV7-2; abundance: few; j_gene: TRBJ2-1; CDR3aa: CASSRAGGPYNEQFF; CDR3nt: TGTGCCAGCAGCCGAGCGGGAGGGCCCTACAATGAGCAGTTCTTC
d_gene: TRBD1; v_gene: TRBV7-3; abundance: few; j_gene: TRBJ2-5; CDR3aa: CASSLFRSTGTGVDGTQYF; CDR3nt: TGTGCCAGCAGCTTATTTAGGTCGACCGGGACAGGGGTCGATGGGACCCAGTACTTC
d_gene: TRBD1; v_gene: TRBV28; abundance: once; j_gene: TRBJ2-7; CDR3aa: CASRGLRTGHPYEQYF; CDR3nt: TGTGCCAGCAGGGGGCTACGGACAGGGCATCCCTACGAGCAGTACTTC
d_gene: TRBD1; v_gene: TRBV7-2; abundance: few; j_gene: TRBJ2-7; CDR3aa: CASSLEQGSSYEQYF; CDR3nt: TGTGCCAGCAGCTTAGAACAGGGGAGCTCCTACGAGCAGTACTTC
d_gene: -; v_gene: TRBV4-1; abundance: -; j_gene: TRBJ2-5; CDR3aa: CASSQWGWQGETQYF; CDR3nt: TGCGCCAGCAGCCAGTGGGGTTGGCAGGGGGAGACCCAGTACTTC
d_gene: -; v_gene: TRBV5-1; abundance: few; j_gene: TRBJ2-3; CDR3aa: CASSLSLSSGGDTQYF; CDR3nt: TGCGCCAGCAGCTTAAGTCTCTCGTCCGGCGGAGATACGCAGTATTTT
d_gene: -; v_gene: TRBV7-2; abundance: -; j_gene: TRBJ1-2; CDR3aa: CASSLGESYGYTF; CDR3nt: TGTGCCAGCAGCTTAGGAGAGTCCTATGGCTACACCTTC
d_gene: TRBD2; v_gene: TRBV10-3; abundance: few; j_gene: TRBJ2-5; CDR3aa: CAISGMAGEETQYF; CDR3nt: TGTGCCATCAGTGGGATGGCGGGAGAAGAGACCCAGTACTTC
d_gene: -; v_gene: TRBV2; abundance: few; j_gene: TRBJ2-5; CDR3aa: CASRVGTQYF; CDR3nt: TGTGCCAGCCGGGTAGGGACCCAGTACTTC
d_gene: -; v_gene: TRBV28; abundance: few; j_gene: TRBJ2-2; CDR3aa: CASSPLGSGQANTGELFF; CDR3nt: TGTGCCAGCAGTCCCCTTGGAAGTGGGCAGGCGAACACCGGGGAGCTGTTTTTT
d_gene: TRBD2; v_gene: TRBV4-2; abundance: few; j_gene: TRBJ2-3; CDR3aa: CASSPGLAGGTDTQYF; CDR3nt: TGTGCCAGCAGCCCGGGACTAGCGGGAGGCACAGATACGCAGTATTTT
d_gene: TRBD1; v_gene: TRBV30; abundance: few; j_gene: TRBJ1-2; CDR3aa: CAWSYGTGMPGYGYTF; CDR3nt: TGTGCCTGGAGCTACGGGACAGGGATGCCCGGCTATGGCTACACCTTC
d_gene: -; v_gene: TRBV23-1; abundance: few; j_gene: TRBJ2-5; CDR3aa: CASSQSWRNQETQYF; CDR3nt: TGCGCCAGCAGTCAATCGTGGCGGAACCAAGAGACCCAGTACTTC
d_gene: -; v_gene: TRBV9; abundance: -; j_gene: TRBJ2-7; CDR3aa: CASSAGTRNYEQYF; CDR3nt: TGTGCCAGCAGCGCCGGGACAAGGAACTACGAGCAGTACTTC
d_gene: TRBD2; v_gene: TRBV5-1; abundance: -; j_gene: TRBJ2-2; CDR3aa: CASSLLAGVNGELFF; CDR3nt: TGCGCCAGCAGCTTACTAGCGGGAGTGAACGGGGAGCTGTTTTTT
d_gene: TRBD2; v_gene: TRBV5-1; abundance: few; j_gene: TRBJ2-7; CDR3aa: CASSTGLAGDYEQYF; CDR3nt: TGCGCCAGCAGCACGGGACTAGCGGGAGACTACGAGCAGTACTTC
d_gene: TRBD1; v_gene: TRBV15; abundance: few; j_gene: TRBJ2-7; CDR3aa: CATSRDRDSSYEQYF; CDR3nt: TGTGCCACCAGCAGAGACCGGGACAGCTCCTACGAGCAGTACTTC
d_gene: TRBD2; v_gene: TRBV28; abundance: -; j_gene: TRBJ2-1; CDR3aa: CASSFESSGGGSYNEQFF; CDR3nt: TGTGCCAGCAGTTTCGAATCCTCCGGGGGGGGGAGTTACAATGAGCAGTTCTTC
d_gene: -; v_gene: TRBV5-1; abundance: few; j_gene: TRBJ1-1; CDR3aa: CASSLQGMNTEAFF; CDR3nt: TGCGCCAGCAGCTTGCAGGGGATGAACACTGAAGCTTTCTTT
d_gene: -; v_gene: TRBV28; abundance: few; j_gene: TRBJ2-5; CDR3aa: CASNPRTPFRMEETQYF; CDR3nt: TGTGCCAGCAACCCCAGGACACCCTTTCGGATGGAAGAGACCCAGTACTTC
d_gene: -; v_gene: TRBV2; abundance: few; j_gene: TRBJ2-5; CDR3aa: CASIRTLRGGETQYF; CDR3nt: TGTGCCAGCATCAGGACCCTGCGGGGAGGAGAGACCCAGTACTTC
d_gene: TRBD2; v_gene: TRBV7-9; abundance: -; j_gene: TRBJ2-3; CDR3aa: CASSSRTSGSTDTQYF; CDR3nt: TGTGCCAGCAGCTCCAGGACTAGCGGGAGCACAGATACGCAGTATTTT
d_gene: TRBD1; v_gene: TRBV18; abundance: few; j_gene: TRBJ1-5; CDR3aa: CASSPGTVNQPQHF; CDR3nt: TGTGCCAGCTCACCTGGGACAGTTAATCAGCCCCAGCATTTT
d_gene: TRBD2; v_gene: TRBV15; abundance: -; j_gene: TRBJ2-7; CDR3aa: CATSSHAGGRYEQYF; CDR3nt: TGTGCCACCAGCAGCCATGCGGGAGGTCGCTACGAGCAGTACTTC
d_gene: TRBD2; v_gene: TRBV29-1; abundance: few; j_gene: TRBJ2-3; CDR3aa: CGVVGLAGVSDTQYF; CDR3nt: TGCGGCGTTGTGGGCCTAGCGGGAGTTTCAGATACGCAGTATTTT
d_gene: TRBD1; v_gene: TRBV11-1; abundance: -; j_gene: TRBJ2-7; CDR3aa: CASSFSGTGGYEQYF; CDR3nt: TGTGCCAGCAGCTTCTCCGGGACAGGGGGCTACGAGCAGTACTTC
d_gene: TRBD1; v_gene: TRBV25-1; abundance: few; j_gene: TRBJ2-2; CDR3aa: CASGGQANTGELFF; CDR3nt: TGTGCCAGCGGGGGACAGGCGAACACCGGGGAGCTGTTTTTT
d_gene: -; v_gene: TRBV7-6; abundance: -; j_gene: TRBJ2-7; CDR3aa: CASSPRRGGLYEQYF; CDR3nt: TGTGCCAGCAGCCCTCGGAGGGGGGGGCTCTACGAGCAGTACTTC
d_gene: -; v_gene: TRBV7-9; abundance: -; j_gene: TRBJ2-2; CDR3aa: CASSPLTGLVTGELFF; CDR3nt: TGTGCCAGCAGCCCTTTGACAGGATTGGTCACCGGGGAGCTGTTTTTT
d_gene: TRBD1; v_gene: TRBV7-3; abundance: few; j_gene: TRBJ2-7; CDR3aa: CASSPGTGNYEQYF; CDR3nt: TGTGCCAGCAGCCCGGGGACAGGAAACTACGAGCAGTACTTC
d_gene: -; v_gene: TRBV4-3; abundance: few; j_gene: TRBJ1-2; CDR3aa: CASSQAGFRESGYTF; CDR3nt: TGCGCCAGCAGCCAAGCGGGGTTCCGAGAGAGTGGCTACACCTTC
d_gene: TRBD1; v_gene: TRBV10-3; abundance: -; j_gene: TRBJ1-5; CDR3aa: CAISEGTGGKQPQHF; CDR3nt: TGTGCCATCAGTGAAGGGACAGGGGGCAAACAGCCCCAGCATTTT